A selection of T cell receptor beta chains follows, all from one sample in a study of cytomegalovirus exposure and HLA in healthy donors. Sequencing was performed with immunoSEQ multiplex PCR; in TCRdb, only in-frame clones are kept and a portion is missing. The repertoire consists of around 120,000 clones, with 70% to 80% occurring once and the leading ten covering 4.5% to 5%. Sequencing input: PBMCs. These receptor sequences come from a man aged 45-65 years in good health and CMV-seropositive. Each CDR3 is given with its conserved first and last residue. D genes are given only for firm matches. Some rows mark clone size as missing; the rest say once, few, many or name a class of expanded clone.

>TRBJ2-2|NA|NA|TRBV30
TGTGCCTGGAGTGTAGGTACTAGTTTTAACACCGGGGAGCTGTTTTTT
CAWSVGTSFNTGELFF
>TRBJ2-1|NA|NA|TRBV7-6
TGTGCCAGCAGCTTATCTGGTCACGGGAAATACAATGAGCAGTTCTTC
CASSLSGHGKYNEQFF
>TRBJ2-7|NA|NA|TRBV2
TGTGCCAGCAGCCTAGACGGCCACCTGGAGCAGTACTTC
CASSLDGHLEQYF
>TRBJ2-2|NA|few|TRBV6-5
TGTGCCAGCAGTCCGGGGACTTTGAACACCGGGGAGCTGTTTTTT
CASSPGTLNTGELFF
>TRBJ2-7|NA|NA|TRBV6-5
TGTGCCAGCAGTTACTCAGGGACATCTTCCTACGAGCAGTACTTC
CASSYSGTSSYEQYF
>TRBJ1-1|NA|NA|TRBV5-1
TGCGCCAGCAGCTTGGCCCAGGGGCACCTGAACACTGAAGCTTTCTTT
CASSLAQGHLNTEAFF
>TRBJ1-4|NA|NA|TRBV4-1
TGCGCCAGCAGCCAAGGGCGGGGTGAAAAACTGTTTTTT
CASSQGRGEKLFF
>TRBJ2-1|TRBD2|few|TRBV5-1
TGCGCCAGCAGCTTGGTTAGCGGGAGGAACAATGAGCAGTTCTTC
CASSLVSGRNNEQFF
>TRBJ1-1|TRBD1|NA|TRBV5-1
TGCGCCAGCAGCGGGGGACAGGGAAGGACTGAAGCTTTCTTT
CASSGGQGRTEAFF
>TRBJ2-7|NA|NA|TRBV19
TGTGCCAGTGCCGTCCGGACAGAGACCTACGAGCAGTACTTC
CASAVRTETYEQYF
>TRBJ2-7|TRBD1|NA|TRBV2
TGTGCCAGCATGAGGGGACAGGGAAGTCGGTACTTC
CASMRGQGSRYF
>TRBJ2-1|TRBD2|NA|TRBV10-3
TGTGCCATCGCTAGCGGGAGACTTAACAATGAGCAGTTCTTC
CAIASGRLNNEQFF
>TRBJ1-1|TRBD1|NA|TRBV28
TGTGCCAGCATTGGAGACGAGGGGGCGATCGGAACTGAAGCTTTCTTT
CASIGDEGAIGTEAFF
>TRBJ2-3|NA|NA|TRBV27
TGTGCCAGCAGTTTACAGGGGGAGGTAGATACGCAGTATTTT
CASSLQGEVDTQYF
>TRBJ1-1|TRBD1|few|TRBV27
TGTGCCAGCGGACCGCAGGACAGGGTTACTGAAGCTTTCTTT
CASGPQDRVTEAFF
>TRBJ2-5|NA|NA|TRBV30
TGTGCCTGTTGGATTCGAGGGGAGACCCAGTACTTC
CACWIRGETQYF
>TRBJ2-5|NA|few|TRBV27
TGTGCCAGCAGTTTTAAGCTGGGCGAGACCCAGTACTTC
CASSFKLGETQYF
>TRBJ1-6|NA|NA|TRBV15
TGTGCCACCAGCAGAGGGGCCTCGAATAATTCACCCCTCCACTTT
CATSRGASNNSPLHF
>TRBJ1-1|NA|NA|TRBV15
TGTGCCACCAGCAGAGATCTACGGTCGGCAGGAGGATACACTGAAGCTTTCTTT
CATSRDLRSAGGYTEAFF
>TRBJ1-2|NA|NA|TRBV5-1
TGCGCCAGCAGCTTGTCCCTCCCGCCTGGCAATGGCTACACCTTC
CASSLSLPPGNGYTF
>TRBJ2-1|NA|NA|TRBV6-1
TGTGCCACCTACTTGCTGAGCTCCTACAATGAGCAGTTCTTC
CATYLLSSYNEQFF
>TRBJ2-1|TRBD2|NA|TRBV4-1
TGCGCCAGCAGCCGAGGGACTAGCGGGGGGGAGAGGCAGTTCTTC
CASSRGTSGGERQFF
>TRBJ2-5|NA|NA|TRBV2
TGTGCCAGCAGTGTAAAAGTACTAGCCACCCAGTACTTC
CASSVKVLATQYF
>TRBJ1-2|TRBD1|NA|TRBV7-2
TGTGCCAGCAGCTACCGACAGGGGACCCCTGGCTACACCTTC
CASSYRQGTPGYTF
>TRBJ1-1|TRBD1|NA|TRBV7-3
TGTGCCAGCAGCTCGGGACAGCCTATGAACACTGAAGCTTTCTTT
CASSSGQPMNTEAFF
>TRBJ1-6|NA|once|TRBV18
TGTGCCAGCTCCTCGACATCGGATAATTCACCCCTCCACTTT
CASSSTSDNSPLHF
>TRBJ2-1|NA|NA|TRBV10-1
TGCGCCAGCAGTAGGGGTCATGAGCAGTTCTTC
CASSRGHEQFF
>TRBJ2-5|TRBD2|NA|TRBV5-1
TGCGCCAGCACCGCGGAGGGACTAGCGGTGTCCCAGTACTTC
CASTAEGLAVSQYF
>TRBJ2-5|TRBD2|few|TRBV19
TGTGCCAGTAGTATAGCGGGGGGGCCGCAGACCCAGTACTTC
CASSIAGGPQTQYF
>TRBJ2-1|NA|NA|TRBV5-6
TGTGCCACTCAGAGGGCAGGTTTTGGTGAGCAGTTCTTC
CATQRAGFGEQFF
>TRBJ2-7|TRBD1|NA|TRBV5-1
TGCGCCAGCAGATCCGGACAGGGGAGCAACGAGCAGTACTTC
CASRSGQGSNEQYF
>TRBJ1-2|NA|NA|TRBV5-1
TGCGCCAGCAGCTTGGCCGGGGGGACCTATGGCTACACCTTC
CASSLAGGTYGYTF
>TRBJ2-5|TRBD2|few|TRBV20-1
TGCAGTGTCGGGAGGAAAGAGACCCAGTACTTC
CSVGRKETQYF
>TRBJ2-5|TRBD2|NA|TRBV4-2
TGTGCCAGCAGCCAAGTTCCGGGAGGGCGAGAGACCCAGTACTTC
CASSQVPGGRETQYF
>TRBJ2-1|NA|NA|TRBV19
TGTGCCAGTAGTAGGGGGGTAGGCGGGGTTGACTCTAATGAGCAGTTCTTC
CASSRGVGGVDSNEQFF
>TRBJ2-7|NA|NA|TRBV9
TGTGCCAGCAGCGTAGCGCTCGGGGGCGAGCAGTACTTC
CASSVALGGEQYF
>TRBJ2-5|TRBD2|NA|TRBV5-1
TGCGCCAGCAGCTCTAGCGGGGGGGCGTTGGGGGAGACCCAGTACTTC
CASSSSGGALGETQYF
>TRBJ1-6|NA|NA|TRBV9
TGTGCCAGCAGCGCAAACAGGGATTCACCCCTCCACTTT
CASSANRDSPLHF
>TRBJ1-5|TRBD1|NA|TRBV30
TGTGCCTGGAGTTTGGGACAGGGGGCGCGTCAGCCCCAGCATTTT
CAWSLGQGARQPQHF
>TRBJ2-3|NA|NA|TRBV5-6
TGTGCCAGCAGCTTGGCCGCGCGGGGCCTCACAGATACGCAGTATTTT
CASSLAARGLTDTQYF
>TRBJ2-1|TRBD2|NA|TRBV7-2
TGTGCCAGCAGGTTCCCTAGCGGGGGGATAAATGAGCAGTTCTTC
CASRFPSGGINEQFF
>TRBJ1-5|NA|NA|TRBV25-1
TGTGCCAGCAGTGTTGGGCCCAACAATCAGCCCCAGCATTTT
CASSVGPNNQPQHF
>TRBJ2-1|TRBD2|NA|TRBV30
TGTGCCTGGAGTGTGGGCGGGACTAACCGAATTGATGAGCAGTTCTTC
CAWSVGGTNRIDEQFF
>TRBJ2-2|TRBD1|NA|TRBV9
TGTGCCAGCAGCCTCCGGGGACAGGAGAACACCGGGGAGCTGTTTTTT
CASSLRGQENTGELFF
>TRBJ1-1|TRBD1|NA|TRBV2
TGTGCCAGCACTTGGACAGGTGGGGCTTTCTTT
CASTWTGGAFF
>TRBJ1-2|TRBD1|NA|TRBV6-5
TGTGCCAGCAGTTACGGGGGACAGGGAGACTATGGCTACACCTTC
CASSYGGQGDYGYTF